Below, 3 T cell receptor beta chains from the same sample are listed, as sequenced in a study of blood T cell repertoires in COVID-19. Data came from immunoSEQ multiplex PCR; TCRdb stores just in-frame clones and leaves some out. The sample carries over 200,000 clones, over 80% recorded once. The sample was PBMCs or T cells enriched from blood (not recorded which). The receptors shown here come from a woman in her 30s who had been exposed to COVID-19.

V and J are TRBV6-6 and TRBJ2-5, with 8 positions matching TRBD2. The germline CDR1 and CDR2 sequences are MNHNY and SVGAGI (reference sequence). The CDR3 is 15 amino acids. Unmatched junction bases numbered 5, after V lost 2 bases and J lost 3 bases. The CDR3 sequence: CASSYPPAGEETQYF. CDR3 DNA sequence: TGTGCCAGCAGTTACCCCCCAGCGGGAGAAGAGACCCAGTACTTC.

The gene calls are TRBV29-1 and TRBJ2-7, with D maybe TRBD2 (7 bases). This CDR3 is 12 amino acids long. The V end lost 7 bases, the J end lost 2 bases, and 12 bases lay between the germline ends. Germline values: CDR1 SQVTM, CDR2 ANQGSEA. CDR3 in DNA: TGCAGCGGGGGCGGGGGCCCCTACGAGCAGTACTTC. Translated: CSGGGGPYEQYF.

CDR3 sequence reads: CASRRYPGTISNQPQHF. The CDR3 nucleotides read TGTGCCAGCAGGCGCTACCCCGGGACAATTAGCAATCAGCCCCAGCATTTT. This chain uses TRBV2 with TRBJ1-5; a weak D match, TRBD1 (6 bases). With 6 bases removed from V and 0 bases from J, the gap between germline ends came to 18 bases. CDR3 length equals 17 residues. Per germline, CDR1 SNHLY and CDR2 FYNNEI.